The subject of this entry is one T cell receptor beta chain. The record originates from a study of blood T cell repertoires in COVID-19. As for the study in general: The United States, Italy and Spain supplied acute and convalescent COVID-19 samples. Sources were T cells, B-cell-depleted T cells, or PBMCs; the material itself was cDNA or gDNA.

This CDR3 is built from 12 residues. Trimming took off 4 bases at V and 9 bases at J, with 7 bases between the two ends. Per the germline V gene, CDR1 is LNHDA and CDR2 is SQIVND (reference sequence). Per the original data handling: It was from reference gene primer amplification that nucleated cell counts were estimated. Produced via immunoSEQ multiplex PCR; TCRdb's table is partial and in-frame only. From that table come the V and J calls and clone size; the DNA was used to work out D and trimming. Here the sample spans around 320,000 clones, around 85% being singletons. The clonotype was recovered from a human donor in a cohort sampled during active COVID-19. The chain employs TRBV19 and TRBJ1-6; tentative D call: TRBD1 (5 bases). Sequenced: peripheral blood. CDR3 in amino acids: CASSKDSSPLHF. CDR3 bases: TGTGCCAGTAGTAAAGACAGTTCACCCCTCCACTTT.